Sequencing of this T cell receptor (beta chain) was carried out in a study of T cell repertoires in cytomegalovirus infection. For the study at large: Selected CMV epitopes included recently identified HLA-C-restricted ones as well as well-studied HLA-B-restricted ones. Both a matching HLA type and CMV infection were indicated by public TCR beta signatures. Findings of the study overall: The response measured ex vivo was dominated by TCR beta clonotypes (HLA-C-restricted and CMV-specific). Pooled public TCR beta family frequency picked out CMV carriers with the relevant HLA.

As concerns this clonotype: Its matching antigen is unknown.

TCRdb reprocessed the reads with MiXCR, giving one entry per CDR3 protein. In the table there are under 450,000 distinct CDR3 sequences, around a third of which are singletons. Germline values: CDR1 DFQATT, CDR2 SNEGSKA (reference sequence). Trimming cost V 4 bases and J 2 bases; bases outside gene matches: 3. The CDR3 has 13 amino acids. The sample consisted of cultured PBMCs, taken from culture after CMV antigen stimulation. The V and J genes are TRBV20-1 and TRBJ2-7; 9 nucleotides line up with TRBD2. The source is a human donor in good health (CMV status not recorded). Some clones in this sample may be carry-over from other donors' samples. The CDR3 coding sequence is TGCAGTGCTAAGGTAGCGGGGGCCTACGAGCAGTACTTC. Protein sequence: CSAKVAGAYEQYF.